This TCR beta chain was observed in a study of spatial heterogeneity in lung cancer. Study overall: More than eight raw reads, on average, carried each unique TCR and UMI combination.

This clonotype was found a few times. Its cognate antigen is unknown. Time point given: sample taken at primary tumor resection. Material for sequencing was whole RNA from tumor, nontumor lung or frozen PBMC, left unsorted. The donors comprised 70 to 85 untreated early-stage non-small cell lung cancer patients. The study tagged each TCR cDNA molecule with a unique molecular identifier. In TCRdb, the 5' RACE reads were re-called with MiXCR into one record per CDR3 protein. This table has roughly 48,000 distinct CDR3 sequences, over 4.5% appearing once. There are 13 residues in the CDR3. CDR1 and CDR2 (germline): MNHEY, SVGEGT. V shed 2 bases and J shed 6 bases, with 8 bases lying between them. Study-wide results and caveats: Compared with follow-up, resection was when ubiquitous expanded tumor TCRs appeared in blood more.

The sequence derives from a male donor with early-stage non-small cell lung cancer. Sequenced material: PBMCs, taken at surgery. The chain couples TRBV6-2 or TRBV6-3 to TRBJ2-1, with D tentatively TRBD1 (5 bases). CDR3 residues: CASSYTTANEQFF. The CDR3 region has the DNA TGTGCCAGCAGTTACACGACAGCCAATGAGCAGTTCTTC.